This entry is about one TCR beta chain. Its target is unknown. The PCR had 60 Vbeta and 13 Jbeta primers. Clones were read by immunoSEQ multiplex PCR, and TCRdb kept only the in-frame ones, dropping some. The sample records 150,000 to 180,000 clones, roughly 83% being singletons. This entry belongs to a study of cytomegalovirus exposure and HLA in healthy donors. Whole-study context: Researchers previously reported finding 90 million to 120 million unique TCR beta sequences from about 170 million T cells.

Study-wide points: One variant, a missense change in DCLRE1C, was linked in a later analysis to TCR beta V- and J-gene trimming.

The specimen sequenced was PBMCs. The receptor was isolated from a man aged 25-40 years in good health and CMV-seropositive.

The CDR3 DNA is TGTGCCACCTTTGGCGGTTATAGCAATCAGCCCCAGCATTTT. As protein: CATFGGYSNQPQHF. V is TRBV10-3 and J is TRBJ1-5; D is unresolved. With 10 bases removed from V and 0 bases from J, the gap between germline ends came to 13 bases. Germline CDR1 is ENHRY and CDR2 is SYGVKD. The CDR3 is 14 amino acids.